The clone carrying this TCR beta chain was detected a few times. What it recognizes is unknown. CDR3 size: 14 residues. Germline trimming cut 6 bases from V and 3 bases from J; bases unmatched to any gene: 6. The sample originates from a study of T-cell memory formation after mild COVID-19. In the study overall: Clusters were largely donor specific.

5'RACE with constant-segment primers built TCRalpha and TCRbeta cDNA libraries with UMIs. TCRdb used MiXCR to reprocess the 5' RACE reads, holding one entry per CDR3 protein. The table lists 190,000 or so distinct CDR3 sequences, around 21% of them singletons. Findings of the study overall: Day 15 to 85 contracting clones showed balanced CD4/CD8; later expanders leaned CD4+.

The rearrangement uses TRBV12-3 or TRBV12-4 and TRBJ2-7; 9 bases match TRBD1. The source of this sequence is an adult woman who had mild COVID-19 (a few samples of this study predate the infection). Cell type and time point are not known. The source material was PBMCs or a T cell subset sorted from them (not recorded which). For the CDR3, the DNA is TGTGCCAGCAGGACAGGGGGTTTTGGCTACGAGCAGTACTTC. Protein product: CASRTGGFGYEQYF.